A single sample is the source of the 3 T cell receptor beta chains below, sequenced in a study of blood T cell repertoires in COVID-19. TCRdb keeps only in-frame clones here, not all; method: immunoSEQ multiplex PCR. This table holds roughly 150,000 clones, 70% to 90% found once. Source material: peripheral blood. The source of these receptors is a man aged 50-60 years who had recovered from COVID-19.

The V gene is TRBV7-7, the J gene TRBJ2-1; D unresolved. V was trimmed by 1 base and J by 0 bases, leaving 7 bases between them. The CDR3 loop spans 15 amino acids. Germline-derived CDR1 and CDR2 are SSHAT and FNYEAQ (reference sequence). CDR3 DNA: TGTGCCAGCAGCTTAGGCCCGAGCTCCTACAATGAGCAGTTCTTC. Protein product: CASSLGPSSYNEQFF.

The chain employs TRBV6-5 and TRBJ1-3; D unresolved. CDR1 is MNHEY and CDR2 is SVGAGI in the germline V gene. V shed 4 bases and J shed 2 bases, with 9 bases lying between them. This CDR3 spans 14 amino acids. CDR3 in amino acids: CASSLSGTGNTIYF. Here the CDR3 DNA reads TGTGCCAGCAGTTTGTCCGGGACTGGAAACACCATATATTTT.

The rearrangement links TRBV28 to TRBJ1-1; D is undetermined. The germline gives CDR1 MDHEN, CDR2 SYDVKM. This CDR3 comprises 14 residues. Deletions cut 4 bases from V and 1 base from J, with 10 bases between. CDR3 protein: CASSSGLGNTEAFF. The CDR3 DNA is TGTGCCAGCAGTTCTGGACTCGGGAACACTGAAGCTTTCTTT.